The 14 T cell receptor beta chains below all came from one sample that was sequenced in a study of shared T cell receptors in the human thymus. The data were produced by immunoSEQ multiplex PCR, yet TCRdb's version contains in-frame clones alone and is incomplete. The table has 500,000 to 850,000 clones, 80% to 90% seen once. These same data were also listed under a study on human thymus T cells.

Sequences were obtained from thymocytes. Source of these receptors: a boy in the first two years of life with a congenital heart defect.

The J gene is TRBJ2-7, the V gene TRBV27; maybe TRBD2 (6 bases). CDR1 and CDR2 from the germline V gene are MNHEY and SMNVEV (reference sequence). The CDR3 is 15 residues long. V was trimmed by 2 bases and J by 7 bases, leaving 18 bases between them. CDR3 sequence (DNA): TGTGCCAGCAGTTTACGGAGGGGCGGACCGCAAGAGCAGTACTTC. It codes for CASSLRRGGPQEQYF.

In nucleotides, the CDR3 is TGTGCCAGCAGTTTTAATTTCAGGTATGAGCAGTTCTTC. Translation: CASSFNFRYEQFF. V is TRBV28 and J is TRBJ2-1, with D unclear. Trimming left V 3 bases short and J 8 bases short, with 11 bases between. CDR1 is MDHEN and CDR2 is SYDVKM in the germline V gene. This CDR3 comprises 13 residues.

The genes are TRBV11-3 and TRBJ2-7, with D perhaps matching TRBD2 (7 bases). Trimming took off 1 base at V and 2 bases at J, with 12 bases between the two ends. Germline-derived CDR1 and CDR2 are SGHNT and YENEEA. This CDR3 has 15 amino acids. CDR3 amino acids: CASSLGGGAAYEQYF. The CDR3 DNA follows: TGTGCCAGCAGCTTAGGCGGGGGCGCAGCCTACGAGCAGTACTTC.

Only one count was recorded for this clone. This chain joins TRBV30 and TRBJ1-2, with D possibly matching TRBD1 (6 bases). The CDR3 has 16 residues. CDR1 and CDR2 (germline): GTSNPN, SVGIG (reference sequence). Between the trimmed V and J ends, which lost 7 bases and 8 bases, there was a span of 29 bases. The CDR3: CAFPCDFPNRARGYTF. The CDR3 DNA sequence: TGTGCCTTCCCGTGTGATTTCCCGAACAGGGCGCGAGGCTACACCTTC.

The chain recombines TRBV19 with TRBJ2-1, with 8 bases identical to TRBD2. The junction had 16 bases not matched to a gene; V was cut back by 9 bases and J by 12 bases. CDR3 size: 14 residues. Germline assignment: CDR1 LNHDA and CDR2 SQIVND (reference sequence). The CDR3 loop is CASSGLARPLGQFF. The CDR3 nucleotides are TGTGCCAGCTCTGGACTAGCTCGCCCCCTTGGGCAGTTCTTC.

This clone was seen more than once but under ten times. The DNA for the CDR3 is TGTGCCAGCAGCTTCCCTTCGTCGAACACTGAAGCTTTCTTT. Encoded protein: CASSFPSSNTEAFF. The chain couples TRBV7-2 to TRBJ1-1; no clear D. The CDR3 runs to 14 residues. CDR1 and CDR2 (germline): SGHTA, FQGNSA. The germline V and J ends were trimmed by 3 bases and 1 base, with 9 bases remaining between them.

The chain combines TRBV15 with TRBJ2-1, with D hard to call. Germline CDR1 is LNHNV and CDR2 is YYDKDF (reference sequence). The length of the CDR3 is 12 residues. V was cut by 0 bases and J by 7 bases, with 4 bases left in between. CDR3 bases: TGTGCCACCAGCAGAGATCTGAATGAGCAGTTCTTC. It encodes CATSRDLNEQFF.

The chain combines TRBV5-8 with TRBJ2-4; 9 bases are a match to TRBD1. Looked up from germline, CDR1 is SGHTS and CDR2 is YDEGEE. The V and J ends lost 2 bases and 8 bases, in that order; junction bases with no gene match: 5. This CDR3 spans 14 amino acids. The CDR3 DNA follows: TGTGCCAGCAGCTTAGACAGGGGGGAGGACATTCAGTACTTC. Amino acid sequence: CASSLDRGEDIQYF.

This clone was recorded a few times. CDR3 sequence (DNA): TGTGCCAGCTCGGCGCGGGACAGGGGGATGGAAAAACTGTTTTTT. It specifies CASSARDRGMEKLFF. V usage is TRBV18 and J usage is TRBJ1-4; TRBD1 aligns across 11 bases. This CDR3 comprises 15 residues. V lost 6 bases and J lost 8; bases outside the gene matches: 8. Germline V gene sequence: CDR1 KGHSH, CDR2 LQKENI.

This rearrangement joins TRBV5-1 to TRBJ2-1, with no clear D. The length of the CDR3 is 13 residues. Germline V gene sequence: CDR1 SGHRS, CDR2 YFSETQ. Trimming left V 0 bases short and J 5 bases short, with 6 bases between. The CDR3 DNA reads TGCGCCAGCAGCTTGGTTTTAGACAATGAGCAGTTCTTC. As protein: CASSLVLDNEQFF.

The chain employs TRBV6-1 and TRBJ1-2; a possible D gene is TRBD1 (5 bases). Germline V lookup: CDR1 MNHNS, CDR2 SASEGT. Trimming left V 5 bases short and J 6 bases short, with 13 bases between. This CDR3 region has 13 residues. The CDR3 sequence: CASSFRDLHGYTF. The CDR3 nucleotides read TGTGCCAGCAGTTTCCGGGACTTACATGGCTACACCTTC.

The chain couples TRBV27 to TRBJ1-5, with 10 bases fitting TRBD1. CDR3 size: 17 residues. The J segment lost 2 bases and the V segment lost 5 bases, leaving 9 bases of the junction unmatched. The germline V gene has CDR1 MNHEY and CDR2 SMNVEV (reference sequence). This chain's CDR3 is CASSHETGGPRNQPQHF. CDR3 nucleotides: TGTGCCAGCAGTCACGAGACAGGGGGCCCTCGCAATCAGCCCCAGCATTTT.

This rearrangement joins TRBV14 to TRBJ2-7; possible D gene TRBD1, 5 bases. The germline CDR1 and CDR2 sequences are SGHDN and FVKESK. This CDR3 comprises 15 residues. V lost 1 base, J lost 0 bases, and 10 bases lay in between. CDR3 sequence (DNA): TGTGCCAGCAGCCAAGGGAGCAGGGCCTCCTACGAGCAGTACTTC. Its translation is CASSQGSRASYEQYF.

The chain joins TRBV7-3 to TRBJ1-6; TRBD1 might be the D (5 bases). This CDR3 has 15 amino acids. From germline, CDR1 is SGHTA and CDR2 FQGTGA. V lost 1 base, J lost 10 bases, and 14 bases lay in between. As DNA, the CDR3 is TGTGCCAGCAGCTTAAATGGCAGGGTAGAATCACCCCTCCACTTT. Amino acids: CASSLNGRVESPLHF. Full variable domain (rest looked up from reference TRBV7-3 and TRBJ1-6): GAGVSQTPSNKVTEKGKYVELRCDPISGHTALYWYRQSLGQGPEFLIYFQGTGAADDSGLPNDRFFAVRPEGSVSTLKIQRTERGDSAVYLCASSLNGRVESPLHFGNGTRLTVT.